These 16 T cell receptor beta chains originate from one sample sequenced in a study of T cells in women clearing cervical HPV infection. Only in-frame clones appear in the TCRdb table, and some are missing; sequencing was by immunoSEQ multiplex PCR. The table counts tens of thousands of clones; roughly 1.4% lies in the top ten. Sequencing was carried out using blood buffy coat. These receptors were taken from a woman aged 18 to 69 with a cervical HPV16 infection that either progressed to CIN3+ or cleared (not recorded which).

A note on this clone: The read ends 3 residues early relative to the CDR3; the germline J gene fills the gap. The chain recombines TRBV16 with TRBJ1-1, with 7 bases aligning to TRBD1. Per germline, CDR1 KGHSY and CDR2 FQNENV. This CDR3 is built from 16 residues. The J segment lost 3 bases and the V segment lost 1 base, leaving 8 bases of the junction unmatched. This chain's CDR3 is CASSQWTGPGDTEAFF. CDR3 DNA (partial): TGTGCCAGCAGCCAATGGACAGGACCGGGGGACACTGAA.

Incomplete CDR3 DNA: TGCGCCAGCAGCCTGACTAGCGGGAAATCGGAGACC. Encoded protein: CASSLTSGKSET. In full, the CDR3 is CASSLTSGKSETQYF. The chain recombines TRBV10-1 with TRBJ2-5, with 11 bases matching TRBD2. The CDR3 goes on 3 residues after the read ends, and that part is filled in from the germline J gene. Germline CDR1 and CDR2: WNHNN and SYGVQD (reference sequence). V shed 6 bases and J 5 bases; nucleotides not matched to a gene: 8. The CDR3 consists of 15 residues.

Concerning this clone itself: The CDR3 is cut off 3 residues early in the read; its end comes from the germline J gene. This chain links TRBV5-1 with TRBJ2-1; TRBD2 matches 13 bases. From germline, CDR1 is SGHRS and CDR2 YFSETQ. The V gene end was trimmed by 4 bases and the J gene end by 7 bases; junction bases not matched to a gene: 17. CDR3 length: 19 amino acids. CDR3 loop: CASSPRTSGRGGGLNEQFF. The part of the CDR3 DNA that was read is TGCGCCAGCAGCCCGAGGACTAGCGGGAGAGGGGGTGGGTTGAATGAG.

Remarks on this clone: The observed sequence ends 3 residues before the CDR3 terminus, with the missing tail filled in from the germline J gene. The rearrangement joins TRBV30 to TRBJ1-5; D gene unclear. The CDR3 length is 13 residues. Germline V lookup: CDR1 GTSNPN, CDR2 SVGIG (reference sequence). Trimming removed 1 base from V and 9 bases from J, with 13 bases in between. The DNA read from the CDR3 is TGTGCCTGGAGTGGGGCAGAACGGCGGCCC. Translating gives CAWSGAERRP. The entire CDR3 sequence reads CAWSGAERRPQHF.

About this clone: From the germline J gene comes the end of the CDR3, since the read stops 3 residues before it. The chain combines TRBV6-7 with TRBJ2-7, with D possibly TRBD2 on 6 matching bases. TRBV6-7 is known as an ORF, though its function is uncertain. The CDR3 totals 16 residues. Trimming left V 4 bases short and J 1 base short, with 17 bases between. This chain's CDR3 is CASSSYRPGDSYEQYF. The part of the CDR3 DNA that was read is TGTGCCAGCAGTTCCTATCGGCCGGGGGATTCCTACGAG.

For this clone: From the germline J gene comes the end of the CDR3, since the read stops 3 residues before it. The V call is TRBV7-3, the J call TRBJ2-1, with D uncertain. Trimming pared 5 bases from V and 8 bases from J, leaving 16 bases between. CDR1 is SGHTA and CDR2 is FQGTGA in the germline V gene. This CDR3 region has 14 residues. The sequenced CDR3 bases are TGTGCCAGCAGCCTCCGCGTCGCGGAGCATGAG. This codes for CASSLRVAEHE. The full CDR3 sequence reads CASSLRVAEHEQFF.

Notes on this clone: Read data end 3 residues before the CDR3 end; the end is taken from the germline J gene. The rearrangement uses TRBV11-1 and TRBJ2-5, with 10 bases aligning to TRBD2. Germline CDR1 and CDR2: SGHAT and FQDESV (reference sequence). V dropped 5 bases and J dropped 7; count of bases not matched to a gene: 10. The CDR3 totals 15 residues. CDR3: CASSTLAGPTGTQYF. CDR3 DNA (partial): TGTGCCAGCAGCACACTAGCGGGGCCTACAGGGACC.

Of note for this clone: Read data end 3 residues before the CDR3 end; the end is taken from the germline J gene. The V gene is TRBV18, the J gene TRBJ1-3; 7 bases map to TRBD1. Germline assignment: CDR1 KGHSH and CDR2 LQKENI. This CDR3 contains 16 residues. Trimming cost V 3 bases and J 1 base; bases outside gene matches: 6. The sequenced part of the CDR3 DNA is TGTGCCAGCTCACCCCTCAGGGGGACGTCTGGAAACACC. Amino acid sequence: CASSPLRGTSGNT. The entire CDR3 is CASSPLRGTSGNTIYF.

Remarks on this clone: With the read ending 3 residues before the CDR3 end, the germline J gene is used to fill in that end. The V call is TRBV5-5, the J call TRBJ2-2; possible D gene TRBD1, 6 bases. V was trimmed by 2 bases and J by 0 bases, leaving 8 bases between them. The CDR3 spans 15 residues. CDR1 and CDR2 (germline): SGHKS, YYEKEE (reference sequence). CDR3 residues: CASSLWDTNTGELFF. The DNA read from the CDR3 is TGTGCCAGCAGCTTATGGGACACGAACACCGGGGAG.

As for this clone: Read sequence stops 3 residues before the CDR3 end, and the germline J gene provides the missing end. The chain is built from TRBV10-2 and TRBJ2-3; TRBD2 agrees at 12 bases. Unmatched junction bases numbered 8, after V lost 8 bases and J lost 2 bases. The CDR3 consists of 16 residues. Germline CDR1 reads WSHSY; CDR2 reads SAAADI. The CDR3 sequence: CASDHGLAGSTDTQYF. The sequenced CDR3 bases are TGCGCCAGCGACCATGGACTAGCGGGGTCCACAGATACG.

Comment on this clone: The read ends 3 residues early relative to the CDR3; the germline J gene fills the gap. The rearrangement links TRBV19 to TRBJ2-5; tentative D call: TRBD1 (6 bases). V shed 6 bases and J shed 5 bases, with 13 bases lying between them. The CDR3 runs to 13 residues. Germline CDR1 reads LNHDA; CDR2 reads SQIVND (reference sequence). Here the CDR3 reads CASRRQVWETQYF. The sequenced part of the CDR3 DNA is TGTGCCAGTAGACGACAGGTCTGGGAGACC.

Remarks on this clone: Read sequence stops 3 residues before the CDR3 end, and the germline J gene provides the missing end. The rearrangement uses TRBV5-4 and TRBJ2-5; 7 bases line up with TRBD1. The CDR3 has 14 amino acids. From germline, CDR1 is SGHNT and CDR2 YYREEE (reference sequence). Unmatched junction bases numbered 4, after V lost 4 bases and J lost 1 base. CDR3 bases read: TGTGCCAGCAGCCCGGGACAGCTCCAAGAGACC. This translates into CASSPGQLQET. The whole CDR3 protein is CASSPGQLQETQYF.

Remarks on this clone: The CDR3 is cut off 3 residues early in the read; its end comes from the germline J gene. The chain carries TRBV11-3 and TRBJ2-5; 11 bases match TRBD1. CDR3 size: 13 residues. Per germline, CDR1 SGHNT and CDR2 YENEEA. CDR3 sequence: CASSLGTGGTQYF. The sequenced part of the CDR3 DNA is TGTGCCAGCAGCTTGGGGACAGGGGGAACC.

Of note for this clone: The DNA ends 3 residues before the CDR3 does, and the rest of the CDR3 is filled in from the germline J gene. The chain is built from TRBV7-7 and TRBJ2-2, with TRBD2 matching over 11 bases. Germline V gives CDR1 SSHAT, CDR2 FNYEAQ (reference sequence). J lost 6 bases, V lost 3 bases, and 6 bases had no gene match. The CDR3 contains 16 residues. Incomplete CDR3 DNA: TGTGCCAGCAGCTTTGCTAGCGGGAGGCGCGCCGGGGAG. It translates to CASSFASGRRAGE. The entire CDR3 is CASSFASGRRAGELFF.

Concerning this clone itself: Sequencing ends 3 residues short of the CDR3 end; the germline J gene provides the rest. The chain carries TRBV12-3 or TRBV12-4 and TRBJ2-3; 9 nucleotides agree with TRBD1. The CDR3 loop spans 17 amino acids. V shed 0 bases and J 6 bases; nucleotides not matched to a gene: 10. The DNA read from the CDR3 is TGTGCCAGCAGTTTAGCGAACCCGGGACAGGGATCCGATACG. This sequence encodes CASSLANPGQGSDT. The whole CDR3 sequence is CASSLANPGQGSDTQYF.

For this clone: The read terminates 3 residues ahead of where the CDR3 ends, so the germline J gene completes it. The chain joins TRBV2 to TRBJ2-5, with a possible D match to TRBD1 (5 bases). Trimming removed 4 bases from V and 7 bases from J, with 16 bases in between. CDR3 size: 14 residues. Per germline, CDR1 SNHLY and CDR2 FYNNEI. CDR3 DNA, as far as it was read: TGTGCCAGCAGTGTTCGAGCAGGGTCGGGGACC. As protein: CASSVRAGSGT. From start to end, the CDR3 is CASSVRAGSGTQYF.